The rows below give T cell receptor beta chains drawn from one sample of a study of blood T cell repertoires in COVID-19. Generated by immunoSEQ multiplex PCR, the TCRdb table keeps only in-frame clones and is missing some. Of hundreds of thousands of clones in the sample, 85% are singletons; the top ten hold around 20%. Sequenced sample: PBMCs or T cells enriched from blood (not recorded which). Receptors originate from a man between 40 and 49 years old who had recovered from COVID-19. CDR3s include the opening cysteine and the closing phenylalanine or tryptophan. Each record gives: clone size, V gene, J gene, D gene, CDR3 protein, CDR3 DNA. D genes are given only for firm matches. Clone size, where shown, is once, few, many, or a class for clones that have expanded.

>once|TRBV29-1|TRBJ1-1|TRBD1
CSGQGTNRGSEAFF
TGCAGCGGACAAGGGACAAACAGGGGCTCTGAAGCTTTCTTT
>once|TRBV24-1|TRBJ1-5|NA
CATSDPGSGSNQPQHF
TGTGCCACCAGTGATCCCGGCAGCGGTTCCAATCAGCCCCAGCATTTT
>NA|TRBV14|TRBJ2-2|TRBD2
CASSQSFPNSGRGTGELFF
TGTGCCAGCAGCCAATCCTTCCCGAATAGCGGGAGAGGAACCGGGGAGCTGTTTTTT
>NA|TRBV28|TRBJ2-7|TRBD1
CASSSLGQAYEQYF
TGTGCCAGCAGCTCCCTTGGACAGGCTTACGAGCAGTACTTC
>NA|TRBV5-1|TRBJ2-5|NA
CASSLAGSTLQETQYF
TGCGCCAGCAGCTTGGCCGGGAGTACCCTCCAAGAGACCCAGTACTTC
>NA|TRBV5-5|TRBJ2-1|TRBD2
CASSSSSGSYNEQFF
TGTGCCAGCAGCTCGTCAAGCGGGAGCTACAATGAGCAGTTCTTC
>NA|TRBV7-9|TRBJ2-7|TRBD1
CASSLGQSSYEQYF
TGTGCCAGCAGCTTGGGACAGAGCTCCTACGAGCAGTACTTC
>NA|TRBV7-3|TRBJ2-5|TRBD2
CASSPGSRLAGEETQYF
TGTGCCAGCAGCCCCGGATCTCGACTAGCGGGAGAAGAGACCCAGTACTTC
>NA|TRBV24-1|TRBJ1-4|NA
CATSDSENPEKLFF
TGTGCCACCAGTGATTCTGAGAATCCCGAAAAACTGTTTTTT
>few|TRBV25-1|TRBJ1-1|NA
CASSDSYTEAFF
TGTGCCAGCAGTGACAGTTACACTGAAGCTTTCTTT
>NA|TRBV28|TRBJ1-1|NA
CASRLQMNTEAFF
TGTGCCAGCAGGCTACAGATGAACACTGAAGCTTTCTTT
>NA|TRBV30|TRBJ1-5|TRBD1
CAWSAGGTGNQPQHF
TGTGCCTGGAGTGCAGGGGGCACGGGCAATCAGCCCCAGCATTTT
>NA|TRBV4-1|TRBJ2-5|TRBD2
CASSQVTGTSGNWLETQYF
TGCGCCAGCAGCCAAGTAACGGGGACTAGCGGGAATTGGTTAGAGACCCAGTACTTC
>NA|TRBV3-1/TRBV3-2|TRBJ2-1|TRBD2
CASTHLLAGDNEQFF
TGTGCCAGCACCCACTTACTAGCGGGGGACAATGAGCAGTTCTTC
>NA|TRBV2|TRBJ2-3|TRBD2
CASRAQGSGSTDTQYF
TGTGCCAGCAGGGCCCAGGGTAGCGGGAGTACAGATACGCAGTATTTT
>NA|TRBV7-2|TRBJ1-2|NA
CASSLAGGPNYGYTF
TGTGCCAGCAGCTTAGCGGGGGGTCCTAACTATGGCTACACCTTC
>NA|TRBV11-2|TRBJ1-2|TRBD1
CASSLDRGLVYGYTF
TGTGCCAGCAGCTTGGACAGGGGGCTCGTTTATGGCTACACCTTC
>NA|TRBV6-5|TRBJ2-7|NA
CASSYLGRSSYEQYF
TGTGCCAGCAGTTACTTGGGGAGAAGCTCCTACGAGCAGTACTTC
>NA|TRBV6-4|TRBJ2-1|NA
CALPLWKVNEQFF
TGTGCACTACCTCTGTGGAAGGTCAATGAGCAGTTCTTC
>few|TRBV19|TRBJ2-1|TRBD1
CASSIGQGARNEQFF
TGTGCCAGTAGTATCGGACAGGGGGCGCGTAATGAGCAGTTCTTC
>NA|TRBV21-1|TRBJ2-5|NA
CASSKVQGRTQETQYF
TGTGCCAGCAGCAAAGTCCAGGGGCGAACTCAAGAGACCCAGTACTTC
>NA|TRBV20-1|TRBJ1-4|NA
CSASRRGSRQREKLFF
TGCAGTGCTAGTAGAAGGGGCAGTCGGCAGCGTGAAAAACTGTTTTTT
>NA|TRBV3-1/TRBV3-2|TRBJ1-1|TRBD1
CASSQAGTGGKWFF
TGTGCCAGCAGCCAAGCCGGGACAGGGGGCAAGTGGTTCTTT
>NA|TRBV5-6|TRBJ1-4|TRBD1
CASSSPGQVDEKLFF
TGTGCCAGCAGCTCGCCGGGACAGGTCGACGAAAAACTGTTTTTT
>NA|TRBV19|TRBJ2-7|NA
CASSKTGTQGSYEQYF
TGTGCCAGTAGTAAAACCGGGACTCAGGGATCCTACGAGCAGTACTTC
>NA|TRBV6-1|TRBJ1-3|NA
CASSERQGGNTIYF
TGTGCCAGCAGTGAACGGCAGGGGGGAAACACCATATATTTT
>NA|TRBV7-8|TRBJ2-7|TRBD1
CASSQGTGGSYEQYF
TGTGCCAGCAGCCAGGGGACAGGTGGATCCTACGAGCAGTACTTC
>NA|TRBV20-1|TRBJ2-1|NA
CSAIDVGGASIDEQFF
TGCAGTGCTATTGATGTGGGGGGGGCCAGCATCGATGAGCAGTTCTTC
>NA|TRBV7-2|TRBJ2-5|TRBD2
CASSTSGSTVETQYF
TGTGCCAGCAGTACCAGCGGGAGTACGGTGGAGACCCAGTACTTC
>once|TRBV11-2|TRBJ2-6|TRBD1
CASRRTGSVSGANVLTF
TGTGCCAGCCGACGGACAGGCTCTGTCTCTGGGGCCAACGTCCTGACTTTC
>once|TRBV7-2|TRBJ2-7|TRBD1
CASSFAGQGPYEQYF
TGTGCCAGCAGCTTTGCTGGACAGGGACCCTACGAGCAGTACTTC
>NA|TRBV3-1/TRBV3-2|TRBJ2-1|NA
CASRRAGEQFF
TGTGCCAGCAGGCGGGCGGGCGAGCAGTTCTTC
>NA|TRBV27|TRBJ1-5|NA
CASSPSTDYSNQPQHF
TGTGCCAGCAGTCCCTCGACGGACTATAGCAATCAGCCCCAGCATTTT
>NA|TRBV5-1|TRBJ2-7|TRBD1
CASRQVGQGSNEQYF
TGCGCCAGCCGGCAAGTTGGACAGGGGTCCAACGAGCAGTACTTC
>NA|TRBV25-1|TRBJ1-6|TRBD1
CASSDWGQSSYNSPLHF
TGTGCCAGCAGTGACTGGGGACAGAGCTCCTATAATTCACCCCTCCACTTT
>NA|TRBV18|TRBJ2-7|TRBD1
CASSSGTATYEQYF
TGTGCCAGCTCCTCCGGGACAGCCACCTACGAGCAGTACTTC
>NA|TRBV9|TRBJ2-1|TRBD2
CASSVDSGSSYNEQFF
TGTGCCAGCAGCGTAGATAGCGGGAGCTCCTACAATGAGCAGTTCTTC
>few|TRBV21-1|TRBJ1-2|NA
CASSNGWGGDLYGYTF
TGTGCCAGCAGCAATGGTTGGGGAGGGGACCTCTATGGCTACACCTTC
>NA|TRBV30|TRBJ2-3|TRBD2
CAWGFKLAGRDTQYF
TGTGCCTGGGGTTTCAAGCTAGCGGGACGAGATACGCAGTATTTT
>NA|TRBV5-4|TRBJ2-7|NA
CASSWTTGENEQYF
TGTGCCAGCAGCTGGACTACCGGTGAGAACGAGCAGTACTTC
>NA|TRBV11-2|TRBJ1-4|NA
CASSLVAGRDEKLFF
TGTGCCAGCAGCTTAGTTGCAGGGAGGGATGAAAAACTGTTTTTT
>NA|TRBV5-1|TRBJ1-3|TRBD1
CASSYSGTGTGNTIYF
TGCGCCAGCAGCTACTCCGGGACAGGGACGGGAAACACCATATATTTT
>once|TRBV11-3|TRBJ2-3|TRBD1
CASSLDRGDTQYF
TGTGCCAGCAGCTTGGACAGGGGGGATACGCAGTATTTT
>NA|TRBV7-2|TRBJ2-4|TRBD1
CASSSDRGIQYF
TGTGCCAGCAGCTCGGACAGGGGCATTCAGTACTTC
>once|TRBV6-5|TRBJ1-1|NA
CASQQGLTNTEAFF
TGTGCCAGCCAGCAGGGACTTACGAACACTGAAGCTTTCTTT
>NA|TRBV12-3/TRBV12-4|TRBJ2-7|TRBD2
CASSPSGIDEQYF
TGTGCCAGCAGTCCTAGCGGGATAGACGAGCAGTACTTC
>NA|TRBV27|TRBJ2-1|TRBD1
CASSNSLVFRDRSRNEQFF
TGTGCCAGCAGTAATAGTCTCGTTTTCCGGGACAGGTCGCGGAATGAGCAGTTCTTC
>NA|TRBV9|TRBJ1-2|TRBD1
CASSQGGGYGYTF
TGTGCCAGCAGCCAAGGGGGCGGCTATGGCTACACCTTC
>NA|TRBV5-1|TRBJ2-3|TRBD2
CASSPFGLAGSTDTQYF
TGCGCCAGCAGCCCTTTCGGACTAGCGGGGTCCACAGATACGCAGTATTTT
>NA|TRBV5-6|TRBJ2-7|TRBD1
CASTSGQGLLEQYF
TGTGCCAGCACTTCGGGACAGGGTTTGCTCGAGCAGTACTTC
>NA|TRBV29-1|TRBJ2-1|NA
CSVDVAPRNEQFF
TGCAGCGTTGACGTAGCCCCTCGGAATGAGCAGTTCTTC
>NA|TRBV5-5|TRBJ2-4|TRBD1
CASSPQPGQAKNIQYF
TGTGCCAGCAGCCCTCAACCGGGACAGGCCAAAAACATTCAGTACTTC
>NA|TRBV6-5|TRBJ2-7|NA
CASSYGLSSYEQYF
TGTGCCAGCAGTTACGGTCTTAGCTCCTACGAGCAGTACTTC
>NA|TRBV19|TRBJ2-3|TRBD2
CASMREPRDTQYF
TGTGCCAGTATGCGGGAGCCCCGAGATACGCAGTATTTT
>NA|TRBV6-1|TRBJ1-3|NA
CASSARTPLSGNTIYF
TGTGCCAGCAGTGCCAGGACACCTCTCTCTGGAAACACCATATATTTT
>NA|TRBV3-1/TRBV3-2|TRBJ2-7|NA
CASSQVASGGRRKQYF
TGTGCCAGCAGCCAAGTAGCGTCCGGCGGCCGCCGGAAGCAGTACTTC
>NA|TRBV10-3|TRBJ2-4|NA
CAISAAADIQYF
TGTGCCATTTCAGCTGCGGCGGACATTCAGTACTTC
>NA|TRBV28|TRBJ2-3|TRBD2
CASSPLAGGPGTDTQYF
TGTGCCAGCAGTCCACTAGCGGGAGGGCCGGGCACAGATACGCAGTATTTT
>NA|TRBV5-6|TRBJ2-7|TRBD1
CATHFQGAIEQYF
TGTGCCACCCACTTTCAGGGGGCAATCGAGCAGTACTTC
>NA|TRBV11-1|TRBJ2-1|NA
CASSLTGVYSYNEQFF
TGTGCCAGCAGTTTAACAGGAGTCTACTCCTACAATGAGCAGTTCTTC